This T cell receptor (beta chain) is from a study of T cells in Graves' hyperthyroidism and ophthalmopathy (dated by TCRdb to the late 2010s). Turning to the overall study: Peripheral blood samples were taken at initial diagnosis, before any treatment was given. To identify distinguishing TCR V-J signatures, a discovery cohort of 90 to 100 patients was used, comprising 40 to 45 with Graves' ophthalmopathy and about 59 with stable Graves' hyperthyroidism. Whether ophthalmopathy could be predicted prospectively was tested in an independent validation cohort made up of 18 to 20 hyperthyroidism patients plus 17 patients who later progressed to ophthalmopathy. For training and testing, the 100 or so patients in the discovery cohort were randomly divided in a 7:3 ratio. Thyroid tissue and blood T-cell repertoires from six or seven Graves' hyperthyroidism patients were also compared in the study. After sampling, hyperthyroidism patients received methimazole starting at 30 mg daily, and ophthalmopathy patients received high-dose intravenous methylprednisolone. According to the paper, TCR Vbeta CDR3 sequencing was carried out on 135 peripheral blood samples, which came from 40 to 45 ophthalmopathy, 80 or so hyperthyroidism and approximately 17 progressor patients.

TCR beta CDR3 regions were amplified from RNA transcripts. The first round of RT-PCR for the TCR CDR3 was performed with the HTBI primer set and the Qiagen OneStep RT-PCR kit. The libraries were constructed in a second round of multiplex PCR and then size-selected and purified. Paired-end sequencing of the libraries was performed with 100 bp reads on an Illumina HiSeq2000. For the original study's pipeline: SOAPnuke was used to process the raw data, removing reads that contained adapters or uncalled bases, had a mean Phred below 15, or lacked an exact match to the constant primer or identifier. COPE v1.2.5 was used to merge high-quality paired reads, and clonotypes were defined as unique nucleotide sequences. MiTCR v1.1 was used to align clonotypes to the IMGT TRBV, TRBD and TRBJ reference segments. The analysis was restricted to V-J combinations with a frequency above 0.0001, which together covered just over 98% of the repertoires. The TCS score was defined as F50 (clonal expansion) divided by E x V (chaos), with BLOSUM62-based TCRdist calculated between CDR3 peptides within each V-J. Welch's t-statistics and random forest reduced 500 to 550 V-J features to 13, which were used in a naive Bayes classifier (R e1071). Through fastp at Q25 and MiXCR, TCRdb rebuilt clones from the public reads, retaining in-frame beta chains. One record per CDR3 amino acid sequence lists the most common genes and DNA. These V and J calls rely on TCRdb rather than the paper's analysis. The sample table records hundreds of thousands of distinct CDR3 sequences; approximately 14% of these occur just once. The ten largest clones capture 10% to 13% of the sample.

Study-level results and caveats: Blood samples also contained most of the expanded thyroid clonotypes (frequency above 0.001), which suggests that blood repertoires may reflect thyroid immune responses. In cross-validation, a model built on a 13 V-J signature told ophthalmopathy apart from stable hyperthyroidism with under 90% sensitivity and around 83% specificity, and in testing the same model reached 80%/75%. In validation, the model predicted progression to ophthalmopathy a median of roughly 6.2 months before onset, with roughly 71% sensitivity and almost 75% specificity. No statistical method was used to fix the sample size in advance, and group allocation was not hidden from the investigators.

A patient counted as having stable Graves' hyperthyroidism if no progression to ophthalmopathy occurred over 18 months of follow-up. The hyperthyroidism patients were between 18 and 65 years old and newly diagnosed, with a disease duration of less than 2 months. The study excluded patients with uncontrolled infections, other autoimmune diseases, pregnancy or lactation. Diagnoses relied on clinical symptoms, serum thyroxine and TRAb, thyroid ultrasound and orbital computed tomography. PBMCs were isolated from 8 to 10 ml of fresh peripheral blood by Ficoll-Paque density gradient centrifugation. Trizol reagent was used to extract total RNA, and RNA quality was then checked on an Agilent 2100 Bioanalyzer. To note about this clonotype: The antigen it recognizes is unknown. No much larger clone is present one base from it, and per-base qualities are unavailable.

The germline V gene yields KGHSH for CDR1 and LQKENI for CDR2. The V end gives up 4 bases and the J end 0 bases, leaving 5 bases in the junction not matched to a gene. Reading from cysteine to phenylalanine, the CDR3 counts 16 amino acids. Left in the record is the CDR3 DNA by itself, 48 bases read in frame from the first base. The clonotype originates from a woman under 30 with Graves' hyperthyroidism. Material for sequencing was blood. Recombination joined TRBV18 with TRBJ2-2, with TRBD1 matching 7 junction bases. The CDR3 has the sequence CASSQKQGTNTGELFF. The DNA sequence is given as TGTGCCAGCTCACAAAAACAGGGGACGAACACCGGGGAGCTGTTTTTT.